The sequence of this TCR beta chain was determined in a study of response to subunit inactivated influenza vaccine. Each CDR3 protein gets one entry after TCRdb re-called the RT-PCR reads with MiXCR. The sample has 200,000 to 300,000 distinct CDR3 sequences, 10% to 15% seen once; the top ten hold about 7.8%. In its sample, this clonotype was seen many times. The germline gives CDR1 LGHNT, CDR2 FRNRAP. The CDR3 extends over 15 amino acids. V lost 4 bases, J lost 0 bases, and 5 bases stayed unmatched. This chain links TRBV12-5 with TRBJ2-5, with 7 bases matching TRBD1. The input for sequencing was non-naive T cells sorted from PBMCs, taken approximately 15 days before vaccination. This clonotype originated in a man aged 45-60 years who received an inactivated influenza vaccine. CDR3 bases: TGTGCTAGTGGTTCGTTCGGGACAGACCAAGAGACCCAGTACTTC. It encodes CASGSFGTDQETQYF.